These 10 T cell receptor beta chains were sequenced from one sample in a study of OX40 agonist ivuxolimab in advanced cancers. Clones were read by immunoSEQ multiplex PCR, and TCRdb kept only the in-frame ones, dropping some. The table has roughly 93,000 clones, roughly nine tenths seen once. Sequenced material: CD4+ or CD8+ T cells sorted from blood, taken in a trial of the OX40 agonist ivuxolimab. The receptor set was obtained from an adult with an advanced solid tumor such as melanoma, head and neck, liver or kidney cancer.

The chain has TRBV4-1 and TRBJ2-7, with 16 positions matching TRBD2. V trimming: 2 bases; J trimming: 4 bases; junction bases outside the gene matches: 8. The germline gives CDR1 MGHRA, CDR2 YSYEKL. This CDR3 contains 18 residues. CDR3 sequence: CASSQPGTSGGAVYEQYF. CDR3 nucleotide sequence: TGCGCCAGCAGCCAACCCGGGACTAGCGGGGGGGCCGTGTACGAGCAGTACTTC.

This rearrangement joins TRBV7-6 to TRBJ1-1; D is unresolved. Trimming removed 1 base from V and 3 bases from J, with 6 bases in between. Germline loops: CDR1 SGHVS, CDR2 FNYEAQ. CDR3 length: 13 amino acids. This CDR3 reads CASSLGVDTEAFF. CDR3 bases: TGTGCCAGCAGCTTAGGTGTGGACACTGAAGCTTTCTTT.

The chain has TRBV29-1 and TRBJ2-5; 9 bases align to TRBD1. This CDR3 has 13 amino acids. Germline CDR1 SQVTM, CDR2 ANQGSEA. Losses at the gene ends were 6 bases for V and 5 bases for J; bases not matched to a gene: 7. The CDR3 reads CSVLQGARETQYF. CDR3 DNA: TGCAGCGTCCTACAGGGGGCGCGGGAGACCCAGTACTTC.

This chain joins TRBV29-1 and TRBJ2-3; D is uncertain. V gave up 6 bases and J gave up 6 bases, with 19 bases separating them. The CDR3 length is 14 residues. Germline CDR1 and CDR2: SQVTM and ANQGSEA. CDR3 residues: CSVSKDQKPDTQYF. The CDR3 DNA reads TGCAGCGTCTCAAAGGACCAGAAACCGGATACGCAGTATTTT.

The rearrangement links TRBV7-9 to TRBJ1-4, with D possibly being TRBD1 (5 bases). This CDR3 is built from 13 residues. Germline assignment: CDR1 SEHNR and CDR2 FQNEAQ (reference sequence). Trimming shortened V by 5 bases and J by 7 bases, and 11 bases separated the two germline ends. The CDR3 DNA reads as TGTGCCAGCAGCCTGACAGATTCTGAAAAACTGTTTTTT. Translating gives CASSLTDSEKLFF.

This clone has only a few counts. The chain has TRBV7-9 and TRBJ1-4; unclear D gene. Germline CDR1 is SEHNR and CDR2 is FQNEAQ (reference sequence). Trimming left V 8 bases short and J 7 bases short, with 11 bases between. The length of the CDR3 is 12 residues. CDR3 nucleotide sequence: TGTGCCAGCGCCCTTTGGGGTGAAAAACTGTTTTTT. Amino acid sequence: CASALWGEKLFF.

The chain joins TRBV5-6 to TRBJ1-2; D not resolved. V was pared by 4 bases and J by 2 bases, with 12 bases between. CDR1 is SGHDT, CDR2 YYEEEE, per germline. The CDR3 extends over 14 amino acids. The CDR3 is CASSARTGNYGYTF. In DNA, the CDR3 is TGTGCCAGCAGCGCACGGACGGGGAACTATGGCTACACCTTC.

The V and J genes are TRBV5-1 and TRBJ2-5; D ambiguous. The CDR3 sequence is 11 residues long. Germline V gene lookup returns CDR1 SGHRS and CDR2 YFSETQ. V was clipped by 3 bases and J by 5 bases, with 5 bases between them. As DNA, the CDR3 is TGCGCCAGCAGCTCGGCCGAGACCCAGTACTTC. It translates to CASSSAETQYF.

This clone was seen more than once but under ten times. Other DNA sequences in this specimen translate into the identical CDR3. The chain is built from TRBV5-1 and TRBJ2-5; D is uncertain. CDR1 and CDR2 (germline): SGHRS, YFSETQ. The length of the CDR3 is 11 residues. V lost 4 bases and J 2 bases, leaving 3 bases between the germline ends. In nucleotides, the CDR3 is TGCGCCAGCAGCCTACAAGAGACCCAGTACTTC. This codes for CASSLQETQYF.

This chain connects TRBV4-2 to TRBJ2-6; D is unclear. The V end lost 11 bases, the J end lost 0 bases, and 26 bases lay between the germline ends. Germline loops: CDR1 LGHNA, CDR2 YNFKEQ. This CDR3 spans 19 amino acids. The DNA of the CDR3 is TGTGCCGGGTTAAGGTATTTAGGCCCTTCGGGCTCTGGGGCCAACGTCCTGACTTTC. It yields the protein CAGLRYLGPSGSGANVLTF.